This is a list of T cell receptor beta chains from one sample in a study of shared clonotypes between healthy human individuals. Measured with immunoSEQ multiplex PCR; TCRdb has only the in-frame clones, and not every one. Here the sample spans millions of clones, about 94% being singletons. The sample comprised naive CD8+ T cells sorted from blood. The source is a man in his late teens or twenties in good health. Both conserved end residues are part of each CDR3. The order of the fields is CDR3 length, V gene, clone size, D gene, J gene, CDR3 protein, CDR3 DNA. A D gene is named only where the DNA matches it firmly. A row's size may be missing; if present it is once, few, many or a size class.

length: 15; V: TRBV6-5; size: .; D: TRBD1; J: TRBJ2-1; CDR3: CASSPETGGFNEQFF; DNA: TGTGCCAGCAGTCCTGAGACAGGGGGTTTCAATGAGCAGTTCTTC
length: 13; V: TRBV10-1; size: .; D: .; J: TRBJ2-2; CDR3: CATAGTQTGELFF; DNA: TGCGCCACCGCCGGGACACAGACCGGGGAGCTGTTTTTT
length: 13; V: TRBV5-6; size: once; D: .; J: TRBJ1-2; CDR3: CASSLEGAFGYTF; DNA: TGTGCCAGCAGCTTGGAAGGGGCTTTTGGCTACACCTTC
length: 14; V: TRBV7-9; size: .; D: .; J: TRBJ1-5; CDR3: CASSAEGGNQPQHF; DNA: TGTGCCAGCAGCGCTGAGGGGGGGAATCAGCCCCAGCATTTT
length: 15; V: TRBV6-5; size: .; D: .; J: TRBJ2-1; CDR3: CASSPLAGDIDEQFF; DNA: TGTGCCAGCAGCCCCTTGGCGGGGGACATCGATGAGCAGTTCTTC
length: 14; V: TRBV6-6; size: .; D: TRBD1; J: TRBJ2-7; CDR3: CASKSRDRAYEQYF; DNA: TGTGCCAGCAAATCCCGGGACAGGGCCTACGAGCAGTACTTC
length: 16; V: TRBV6-1; size: .; D: .; J: TRBJ1-2; CDR3: CASSESPGWGLYGYTF; DNA: TGTGCCAGCAGTGAATCTCCAGGGTGGGGCCTTTATGGCTACACCTTC
length: 14; V: TRBV4-1; size: .; D: .; J: TRBJ1-2; CDR3: CASSQAFASYGYTF; DNA: TGCGCCAGCAGCCAAGCATTCGCCTCCTATGGCTACACCTTC
length: 14; V: TRBV7-9; size: .; D: .; J: TRBJ2-5; CDR3: CASSLDWRPETQYF; DNA: TGTGCCAGCAGCTTAGACTGGCGTCCCGAGACCCAGTACTTC
length: 13; V: TRBV5-6; size: .; D: .; J: TRBJ1-5; CDR3: CASSQGGHQPQHF; DNA: TGTGCCAGCAGCCAAGGGGGGCATCAGCCCCAGCATTTT
length: 14; V: TRBV28; size: once; D: TRBD1; J: TRBJ2-3; CDR3: CASSSLQGPDTQYF; DNA: TGTGCCAGCAGTTCCCTACAGGGGCCAGATACGCAGTATTTT
length: 17; V: TRBV21-1; size: .; D: .; J: TRBJ2-1; CDR3: CASSKLVGSGGTNEQFF; DNA: TGTGCCAGCAGCAAACTAGTTGGTAGCGGGGGGACGAATGAGCAGTTCTTC
length: 17; V: TRBV28; size: .; D: .; J: TRBJ2-2; CDR3: CASSPLEVSGYTGELFF; DNA: TGTGCCAGCAGCCCACTAGAGGTTAGCGGATACACCGGGGAGCTGTTTTTT
length: 14; V: TRBV7-8; size: .; D: .; J: TRBJ2-1; CDR3: CASSSEAGDNEQFF; DNA: TGTGCCAGCAGCTCTGAGGCAGGTGACAATGAGCAGTTCTTC
length: 13; V: TRBV10-2; size: .; D: .; J: TRBJ2-3; CDR3: CASSSEGTDTQYF; DNA: TGCGCCAGCAGTTCGGAAGGCACAGATACGCAGTATTTT
length: 16; V: TRBV7-8; size: .; D: .; J: TRBJ2-1; CDR3: CASSFPEGAGSHEQFF; DNA: TGTGCCAGCAGCTTTCCCGAGGGGGCGGGGAGTCATGAGCAGTTCTTC
length: 12; V: TRBV30; size: .; D: .; J: TRBJ1-1; CDR3: CAWSPGQSEAFF; DNA: TGTGCCTGGAGTCCAGGACAGTCTGAAGCTTTCTTT
length: 16; V: TRBV6-5; size: .; D: TRBD1; J: TRBJ2-2; CDR3: CASSYSTGAYTGELFF; DNA: TGTGCCAGCAGTTACTCGACAGGGGCATACACCGGGGAGCTGTTTTTT
length: 18; V: TRBV2; size: .; D: TRBD2; J: TRBJ2-2; CDR3: CASRAPGGGGSDTGELFF; DNA: TGTGCCAGCAGGGCCCCTGGCGGGGGAGGTTCCGACACCGGGGAGCTGTTTTTT
length: 15; V: TRBV6-5; size: .; D: .; J: TRBJ2-1; CDR3: CASSPLAALYNEQFF; DNA: TGTGCCAGCAGCCCTTTAGCAGCCCTTTACAATGAGCAGTTCTTC